Listed below are T cell receptor beta chains from one sample, sequenced in a study of molecular identifiers for immune sequencing clone quantification. TCRdb re-analysed the PCR reads in MiXCR, keeping a single row per CDR3 protein. The data contain fewer than 45,000 distinct CDR3 sequences, over 15% of them singletons. Sequenced input: naive CD8+ T cells from blood, with Jurkat cell RNA spiked in. The source of these receptors is a human donor in good health. Some libraries in this study had Jurkat cell RNA spiked in. Each CDR3 is given with its conserved first and last residue. The D gene is left open where the match is weak. Clone size, where shown, is once, few, many, or a class for clones that have expanded.

cdr3_length: 16
clone_size: many
d_call: -
j_call: TRBJ2-1
v_call: TRBV11-2
cdr3_aa: CASSSLWDTIYNEQFF
cdr3_nt: TGTGCCAGCAGCTCACTTTGGGACACAATCTACAATGAGCAGTTCTTC

cdr3_length: 15
clone_size: many
d_call: TRBD2
j_call: TRBJ2-7
v_call: TRBV19
cdr3_aa: CASSAVAGSPYEQYF
cdr3_nt: TGTGCCAGTAGTGCGGTAGCGGGATCCCCCTACGAGCAGTACTTC

cdr3_length: 12
clone_size: -
d_call: -
j_call: TRBJ1-5
v_call: TRBV28
cdr3_aa: CANGAGNQPQHF
cdr3_nt: TGTGCCAATGGGGCGGGCAATCAGCCCCAGCATTTT

cdr3_length: 14
clone_size: many
d_call: TRBD2
j_call: TRBJ2-1
v_call: TRBV30
cdr3_aa: CAWSVGGSLNEQFF
cdr3_nt: TGTGCCTGGAGTGTGGGCGGGAGCTTAAATGAGCAGTTCTTC

cdr3_length: 15
clone_size: many
d_call: -
j_call: TRBJ2-3
v_call: TRBV4-1
cdr3_aa: CASSQDYLATDTQYF
cdr3_nt: TGCGCCAGCAGCCAAGACTACCTCGCCACAGATACGCAGTATTTT

cdr3_length: 15
clone_size: medium-sized
d_call: TRBD1
j_call: TRBJ1-1
v_call: TRBV19
cdr3_aa: CASSTGQGLITEAFF
cdr3_nt: TGTGCCAGTAGTACGGGACAGGGTCTCATCACTGAAGCTTTCTTT

cdr3_length: 14
clone_size: -
d_call: -
j_call: TRBJ2-5
v_call: TRBV11-2
cdr3_aa: CASSLSGVSETQYF
cdr3_nt: TGTGCCAGCAGCTTATCAGGGGTTTCGGAGACCCAGTACTTC

cdr3_length: 14
clone_size: many
d_call: -
j_call: TRBJ2-7
v_call: TRBV5-6
cdr3_aa: CASSLAGGLYEQYF
cdr3_nt: TGTGCCAGCAGCTTGGCCGGGGGGCTATACGAGCAGTACTTC

cdr3_length: 14
clone_size: many
d_call: -
j_call: TRBJ1-5
v_call: TRBV7-9
cdr3_aa: CASSGTNLGQPQHF
cdr3_nt: TGTGCCAGCAGCGGCACGAATTTGGGGCAGCCCCAGCATTTT

cdr3_length: 15
clone_size: many
d_call: TRBD1
j_call: TRBJ2-7
v_call: TRBV28
cdr3_aa: CASSFGQGAILEQYF
cdr3_nt: TGTGCCAGCAGTTTCGGCCAGGGGGCTATATTAGAGCAGTACTTC

cdr3_length: 15
clone_size: many
d_call: -
j_call: TRBJ2-7
v_call: TRBV4-3
cdr3_aa: CASSQDSRSTYEQYF
cdr3_nt: TGCGCCAGCAGCCAAGACTCCAGGTCCACCTACGAGCAGTACTTC

cdr3_length: 14
clone_size: many
d_call: TRBD1
j_call: TRBJ2-3
v_call: TRBV6-2/TRBV6-3
cdr3_aa: CASSPTGAQTTQYF
cdr3_nt: TGTGCCAGCAGTCCAACAGGGGCACAGACTACGCAGTATTTT

cdr3_length: 12
clone_size: few
d_call: -
j_call: TRBJ1-1
v_call: TRBV24-1
cdr3_aa: CATSLEGAEAFF
cdr3_nt: TGTGCCACCAGTTTAGAGGGCGCTGAAGCTTTCTTT

cdr3_length: 15
clone_size: many
d_call: TRBD2
j_call: TRBJ2-3
v_call: TRBV27
cdr3_aa: CASSLLSGGTDTQYF
cdr3_nt: TGTGCCAGCAGTTTGCTCAGCGGGGGTACAGATACGCAGTATTTT

cdr3_length: 16
clone_size: -
d_call: TRBD1
j_call: TRBJ2-1
v_call: TRBV18
cdr3_aa: CASSPKSGTGIGEQFF
cdr3_nt: TGTGCCAGCTCACCGAAATCCGGGACAGGGATTGGTGAGCAGTTCTTC

cdr3_length: 15
clone_size: few
d_call: TRBD1
j_call: TRBJ1-3
v_call: TRBV4-3
cdr3_aa: CASSPGQGPGNTIYF
cdr3_nt: TGCGCCAGCAGCCCGGGACAGGGACCTGGAAACACCATATATTTT

cdr3_length: 15
clone_size: few
d_call: TRBD2
j_call: TRBJ2-1
v_call: TRBV19
cdr3_aa: CASSYGTSVRNEQFF
cdr3_nt: TGTGCCAGTAGTTACGGGACTAGCGTACGCAATGAGCAGTTCTTC

cdr3_length: 15
clone_size: -
d_call: -
j_call: TRBJ2-7
v_call: TRBV4-2
cdr3_aa: CASSQEIQGGYEQYF
cdr3_nt: TGTGCCAGCAGCCAAGAGATACAGGGGGGGTACGAGCAGTACTTC

cdr3_length: 16
clone_size: few
d_call: TRBD2
j_call: TRBJ2-5
v_call: TRBV4-3
cdr3_aa: CASSQVSSGVVKTQYF
cdr3_nt: TGCGCCAGCAGCCAAGTTTCTAGCGGGGTTGTGAAGACCCAGTACTTC

cdr3_length: 14
clone_size: medium-sized
d_call: TRBD2
j_call: TRBJ2-1
v_call: TRBV4-3
cdr3_aa: CASSQEGRLAEAFF
cdr3_nt: TGCGCCAGCAGCCAAGAAGGGAGACTAGCCGAGGCCTTCTTC

cdr3_length: 18
clone_size: many
d_call: -
j_call: TRBJ2-3
v_call: TRBV27
cdr3_aa: CASSSTPRQRGLPHTQYF
cdr3_nt: TGTGCCAGCAGTTCCACCCCGAGACAGAGGGGCCTCCCACATACGCAGTATTTT

cdr3_length: 18
clone_size: many
d_call: -
j_call: TRBJ2-1
v_call: TRBV5-6
cdr3_aa: CASSLVLATGASYNEQFF
cdr3_nt: TGTGCCAGCAGCTTGGTTCTAGCGACGGGAGCCTCCTACAATGAGCAGTTCTTC

cdr3_length: 13
clone_size: many
d_call: TRBD2
j_call: TRBJ2-1
v_call: TRBV7-2
cdr3_aa: CASRGTSRDKQFF
cdr3_nt: TGTGCCAGCAGGGGGACTAGCAGGGACAAGCAGTTCTTC

cdr3_length: 14
clone_size: many
d_call: TRBD2
j_call: TRBJ2-3
v_call: TRBV2
cdr3_aa: CASSSGGAPDTQYF
cdr3_nt: TGTGCCAGCAGTAGCGGGGGGGCCCCAGATACGCAGTATTTT

cdr3_length: 16
clone_size: -
d_call: -
j_call: TRBJ2-2
v_call: TRBV6-5
cdr3_aa: CASSYVSRVGAGELFF
cdr3_nt: TGTGCCAGCAGTTACGTCTCCAGGGTAGGCGCCGGGGAGCTGTTTTTT

cdr3_length: 18
clone_size: medium-sized
d_call: TRBD1
j_call: TRBJ2-3
v_call: TRBV28
cdr3_aa: CASSQDPGTGGAGDTQYF
cdr3_nt: TGTGCCAGCAGCCAGGACCCCGGGACAGGGGGCGCGGGGGATACGCAGTATTTT

cdr3_length: 17
clone_size: many
d_call: TRBD2
j_call: TRBJ2-3
v_call: TRBV4-1
cdr3_aa: CASSQDFAGGPTDTQYF
cdr3_nt: TGCGCCAGCAGCCAAGATTTCGCGGGGGGACCCACAGATACGCAGTATTTT

cdr3_length: 16
clone_size: many
d_call: -
j_call: TRBJ1-1
v_call: TRBV13
cdr3_aa: CASSQMGQSLDTEAFF
cdr3_nt: TGTGCCAGCAGCCAGATGGGACAAAGCCTGGACACTGAAGCTTTCTTT

cdr3_length: 14
clone_size: many
d_call: -
j_call: TRBJ2-5
v_call: TRBV4-1
cdr3_aa: CASSPNRYQETQYF
cdr3_nt: TGCGCCAGCAGCCCCAACAGGTACCAAGAGACCCAGTACTTC

cdr3_length: 13
clone_size: many
d_call: -
j_call: TRBJ2-7
v_call: TRBV4-1
cdr3_aa: CASSPTGAYEQYF
cdr3_nt: TGCGCCAGCAGCCCCACCGGGGCCTACGAGCAGTACTTC

cdr3_length: 20
clone_size: -
d_call: TRBD2
j_call: TRBJ2-3
v_call: TRBV4-1
cdr3_aa: CASSQEAALGLAGPRDPQYF
cdr3_nt: TGCGCCAGCAGCCAAGAGGCTGCATTGGGCCTAGCGGGACCTCGCGACCCGCAGTATTTT

cdr3_length: 15
clone_size: many
d_call: -
j_call: TRBJ2-1
v_call: TRBV4-3
cdr3_aa: CASSQEPSLTSEQFF
cdr3_nt: TGCGCCAGCAGCCAAGAGCCTAGCCTGACTAGTGAGCAGTTCTTC

cdr3_length: 16
clone_size: -
d_call: -
j_call: TRBJ2-1
v_call: TRBV11-2
cdr3_aa: CASSLVRTAGYNEQFF
cdr3_nt: TGTGCCAGCAGCTTAGTCCGGACGGCGGGGTACAATGAGCAGTTCTTC

cdr3_length: 13
clone_size: few
d_call: -
j_call: TRBJ1-1
v_call: TRBV9
cdr3_aa: CASSVGGATEAFF
cdr3_nt: TGTGCCAGCAGCGTCGGAGGGGCCACTGAAGCTTTCTTT

cdr3_length: 12
clone_size: few
d_call: -
j_call: TRBJ1-1
v_call: TRBV27
cdr3_aa: CASSPGGTEAFF
cdr3_nt: TGTGCCAGCAGTCCCGGGGGCACTGAAGCTTTCTTT

cdr3_length: 11
clone_size: few
d_call: -
j_call: TRBJ2-1
v_call: TRBV7-6
cdr3_aa: CASSLVGEQFF
cdr3_nt: TGTGCCAGCAGCTTAGTCGGTGAGCAGTTCTTC

cdr3_length: 11
clone_size: many
d_call: -
j_call: TRBJ2-2
v_call: TRBV27
cdr3_aa: CASGFPGELFF
cdr3_nt: TGTGCCAGCGGTTTCCCCGGGGAGCTGTTTTTT

cdr3_length: 13
clone_size: few
d_call: -
j_call: TRBJ2-7
v_call: TRBV15
cdr3_aa: CASSRDSSYEQYF
cdr3_nt: TGTGCCTCCAGCAGAGATTCGAGCTACGAGCAGTACTTC

cdr3_length: 15
clone_size: -
d_call: -
j_call: TRBJ2-7
v_call: TRBV28
cdr3_aa: CAGSNRDRSSYEQYF
cdr3_nt: TGTGCCGGCAGTAACCGGGACCGGAGCTCCTACGAGCAGTACTTC

cdr3_length: 12
clone_size: many
d_call: -
j_call: TRBJ2-3
v_call: TRBV11-2
cdr3_aa: CASRGWLDTQYF
cdr3_nt: TGTGCCAGCAGGGGGTGGCTGGATACGCAGTATTTT

cdr3_length: 15
clone_size: many
d_call: -
j_call: TRBJ2-5
v_call: TRBV7-6
cdr3_aa: CASSSRLGAQETQYF
cdr3_nt: TGTGCCAGCAGCTCCCGACTAGGGGCCCAAGAGACCCAGTACTTC

cdr3_length: 13
clone_size: many
d_call: -
j_call: TRBJ2-7
v_call: TRBV6-2/TRBV6-3
cdr3_aa: CASSSAGPYEQYF
cdr3_nt: TGTGCCAGCAGTTCGGCGGGTCCCTACGAGCAGTACTTC

cdr3_length: 15
clone_size: -
d_call: -
j_call: TRBJ2-3
v_call: TRBV3-1
cdr3_aa: CASSQEVGGTDTQYF
cdr3_nt: TGTGCCAGCAGCCAAGAGGTAGGGGGGACAGATACGCAGTATTTT

cdr3_length: 16
clone_size: few
d_call: -
j_call: TRBJ2-1
v_call: TRBV2
cdr3_aa: CASRGIWGGATHEQFF
cdr3_nt: TGTGCCAGCAGGGGGATTTGGGGGGGGGCCACACATGAGCAGTTCTTC

cdr3_length: 17
clone_size: many
d_call: TRBD1
j_call: TRBJ2-7
v_call: TRBV11-2
cdr3_aa: CASSLSYDRGWRNEQYF
cdr3_nt: TGTGCCAGCAGCCTGAGCTACGACAGGGGTTGGCGGAACGAGCAGTACTTC